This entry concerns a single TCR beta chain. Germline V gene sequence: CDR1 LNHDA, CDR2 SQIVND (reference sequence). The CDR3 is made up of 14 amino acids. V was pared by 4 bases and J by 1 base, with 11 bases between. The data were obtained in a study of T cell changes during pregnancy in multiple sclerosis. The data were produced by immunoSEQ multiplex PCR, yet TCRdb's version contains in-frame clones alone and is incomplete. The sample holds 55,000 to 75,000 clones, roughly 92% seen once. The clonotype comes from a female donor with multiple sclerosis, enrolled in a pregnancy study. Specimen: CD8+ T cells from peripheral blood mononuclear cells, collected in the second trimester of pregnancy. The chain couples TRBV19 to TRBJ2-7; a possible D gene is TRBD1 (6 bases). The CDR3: CASSTPDSSYEQYF. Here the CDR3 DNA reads TGTGCCAGTAGTACCCCGGACAGTTCCTACGAGCAGTACTTC.